This T cell receptor (beta chain) stems from a study of a mutant IDH1 vaccine in newly diagnosed glioma. Notes on this clone: Its antigen is unidentified. Its ends do not fully match the called genes, so a read error is possible.

This CDR3 spans 12 amino acids. Germline-derived CDR1 and CDR2 are SSHAT and FNYEAQ (reference sequence). Clones were sequenced by immunoSEQ multiplex PCR, and TCRdb holds only the in-frame ones, with some missing. The data hold roughly 50,000 clones, with over 75% observed a single time. Regarding time point: week 47, end of study. Vaccination used 300 ug of mutant IDH1 20-mer peptide per dose, with topical imiquimod. The rearrangement joins TRBV7-7 to TRBJ2-5; D is uncertain. The origin of this receptor is a woman aged 40 to 50 with glioma. Some clones in this sample may be carry-over from other donors' samples. The sequencing used PBMCs, collected from a glioma patient whose treatment included an IDH1 peptide vaccine. CDR3 bases: TGTGCTAGCAGCTTAGATAAAGGGACCCAGTACTTC. It specifies CASSLDKGTQYF. Together with reference TRBV7-7 and TRBJ2-5, the CDR3 gives the full variable domain: GAGVSQSPRYKVTKRGQDVTLRCDPISSHATLYWYQQALGQGPEFLTYFNYEAQPDKSGLPSDRFSAERPEGSISTLTIQRTEQRDSAMYRCASSLDKGTQYFGPGTRLLVL.